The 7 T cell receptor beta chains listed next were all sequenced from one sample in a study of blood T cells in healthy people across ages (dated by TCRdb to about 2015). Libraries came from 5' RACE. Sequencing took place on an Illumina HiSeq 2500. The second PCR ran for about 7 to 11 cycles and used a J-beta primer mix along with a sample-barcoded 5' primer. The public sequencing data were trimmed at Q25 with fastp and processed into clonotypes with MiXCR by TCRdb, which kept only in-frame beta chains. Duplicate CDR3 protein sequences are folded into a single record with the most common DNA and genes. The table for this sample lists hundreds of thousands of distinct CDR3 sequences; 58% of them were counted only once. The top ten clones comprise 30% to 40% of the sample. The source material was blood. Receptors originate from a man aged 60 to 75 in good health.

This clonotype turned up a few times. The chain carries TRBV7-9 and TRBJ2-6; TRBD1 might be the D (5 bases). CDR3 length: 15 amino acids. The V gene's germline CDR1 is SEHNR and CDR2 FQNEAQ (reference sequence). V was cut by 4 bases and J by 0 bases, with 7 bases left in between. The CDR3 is CASSSDNSGANVLTF. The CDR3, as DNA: TGTGCCAGCAGCTCGGACAACTCTGGGGCCAACGTCCTGACTTTC.

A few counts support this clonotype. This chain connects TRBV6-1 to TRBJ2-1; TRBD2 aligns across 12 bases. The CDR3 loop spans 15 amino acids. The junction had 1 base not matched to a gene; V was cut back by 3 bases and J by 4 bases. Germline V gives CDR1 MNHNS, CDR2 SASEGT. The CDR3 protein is CASSDGLAGYNEQFF. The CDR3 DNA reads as TGTGCCAGCAGTGACGGACTAGCGGGGTACAATGAGCAGTTCTTC.

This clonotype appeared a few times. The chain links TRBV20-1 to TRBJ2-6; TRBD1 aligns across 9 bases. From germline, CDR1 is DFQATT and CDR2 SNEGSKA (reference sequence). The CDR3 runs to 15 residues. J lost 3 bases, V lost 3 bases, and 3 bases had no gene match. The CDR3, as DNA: TGCAGTGCTAGGGACAGGGGATATGGGGCCAACGTCCTGACTTTC. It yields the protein CSARDRGYGANVLTF.

CDR3 loop: CASSDPGQGKGGYTF. The CDR3 DNA follows: TGTGCCAGCAGTGATCCGGGGCAGGGAAAAGGTGGCTACACCTTC. The rearrangement joins TRBV6-5 to TRBJ1-2; D is perhaps TRBD1 (5 bases). CDR1 and CDR2 (germline): MNHEY, SVGAGI. This CDR3 region has 15 residues. The V end was cut by 5 bases, the J end by 7 bases, with 20 bases between.

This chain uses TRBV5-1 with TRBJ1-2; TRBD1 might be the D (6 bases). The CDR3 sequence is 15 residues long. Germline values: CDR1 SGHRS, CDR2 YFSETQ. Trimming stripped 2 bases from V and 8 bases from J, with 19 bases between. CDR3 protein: CASSFRDRTAGGYTF. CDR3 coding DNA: TGCGCCAGCAGCTTCCGAGACAGGACCGCGGGCGGCTACACCTTC.

The CDR3 coding sequence is TGTGCCAGCAGTGACCCAGGACTAGCGGGGAGGTCCTACGAGCAGTACTTC. Translating it yields CASSDPGLAGRSYEQYF. The genes are TRBV6-1 and TRBJ2-7, with 12 positions matching TRBD2. The CDR3 runs to 17 residues. With 3 bases clipped from V and 1 base from J, the junction kept 7 bases outside the gene matches. CDR1 is MNHNS, CDR2 SASEGT, per germline.

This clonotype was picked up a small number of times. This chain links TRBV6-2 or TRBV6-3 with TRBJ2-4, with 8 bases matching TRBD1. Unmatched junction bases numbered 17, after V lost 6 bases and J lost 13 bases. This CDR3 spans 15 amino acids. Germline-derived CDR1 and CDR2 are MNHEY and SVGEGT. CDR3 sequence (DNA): TGTGCCAGCAGGAGCCCCGGGACAGGATTCTGGGAGCAGTACTTC. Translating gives CASRSPGTGFWEQYF.